This T cell receptor (beta chain) was captured by sequencing in a study of CD8+CD57+ T cells in acquired aplastic anemia. Study details: Healthy donors gave about 10.8 million reads on average for CD4+ cells.

Study-level results: Simpson's diversity of CD8+ cells was not significantly different in patients compared with controls. Both patients and controls carried the same twenty-nine CD8+ CDR3 sequences.

The CDR3 runs 14 residues. Germline V CDR1 and CDR2: SGHRS, YFSETQ. V lost 2 bases, J lost 5 bases, and 4 bases stayed unmatched. Template material for TCR beta VDJ and CDR3 profiling consisted of genomic DNA. TCRdb itself ran the reads through MiXCR, one entry per CDR3 protein. The repertoire includes about 190,000 distinct CDR3 sequences, 54% of them detected once, and 15% to 20% sits in the top ten. With respect to this clonotype: The antigen remains unidentified.

This receptor was taken from a human donor in good health, serving as a control. Specimen: sorted CD4+, CD8+, or CD8+CD57+ T cells (not recorded which) from PBMCs. The chain has TRBV5-1 and TRBJ2-1; 7 bases agree with TRBD2. The CDR3 DNA reads TGCGCCAGCAGCTTAGCGGGATGGAACAATGAGCAGTTCTTC. It translates to CASSLAGWNNEQFF.